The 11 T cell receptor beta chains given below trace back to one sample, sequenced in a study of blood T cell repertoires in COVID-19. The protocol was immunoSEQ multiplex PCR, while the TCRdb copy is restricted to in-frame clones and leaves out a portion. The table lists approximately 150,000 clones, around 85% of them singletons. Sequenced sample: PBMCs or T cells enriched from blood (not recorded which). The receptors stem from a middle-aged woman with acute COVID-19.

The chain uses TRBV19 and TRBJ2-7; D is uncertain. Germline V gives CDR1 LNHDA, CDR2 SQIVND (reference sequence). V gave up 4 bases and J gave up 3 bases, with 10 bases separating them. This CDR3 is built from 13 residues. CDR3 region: CASSSHLNYEQYV. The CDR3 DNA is TGTGCCAGTAGTAGCCACTTAAACTACGAGCAGTACGTC.

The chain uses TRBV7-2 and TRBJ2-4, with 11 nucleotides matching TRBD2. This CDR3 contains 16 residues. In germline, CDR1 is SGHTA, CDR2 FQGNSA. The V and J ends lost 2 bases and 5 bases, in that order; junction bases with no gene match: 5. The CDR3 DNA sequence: TGTGCCAGCAGCTTAAGGACTAGCGGGTTACAAAACATTCAGTACTTC. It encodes CASSLRTSGLQNIQYF.

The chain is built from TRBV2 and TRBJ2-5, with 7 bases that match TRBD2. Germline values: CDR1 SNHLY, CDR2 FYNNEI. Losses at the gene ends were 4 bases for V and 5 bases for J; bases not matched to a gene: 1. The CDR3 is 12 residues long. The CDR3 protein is CASSARGETQYF. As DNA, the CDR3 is TGTGCCAGCAGTGCGCGGGGGGAGACCCAGTACTTC.

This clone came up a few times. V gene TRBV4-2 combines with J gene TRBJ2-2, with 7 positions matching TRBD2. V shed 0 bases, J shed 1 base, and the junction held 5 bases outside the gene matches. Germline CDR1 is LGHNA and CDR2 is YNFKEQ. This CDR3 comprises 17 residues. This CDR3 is CASSQEAWGGNTGELFF. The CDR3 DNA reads TGTGCCAGCAGCCAAGAAGCTTGGGGGGGGAACACCGGGGAGCTGTTTTTT.

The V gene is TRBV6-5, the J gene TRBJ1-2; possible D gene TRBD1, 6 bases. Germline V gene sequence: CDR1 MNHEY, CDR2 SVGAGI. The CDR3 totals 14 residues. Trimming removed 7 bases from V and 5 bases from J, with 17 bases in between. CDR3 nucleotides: TGTGCCAGCACCAACTGGGGGGGCGCTTATGGCTACACCTTC. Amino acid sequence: CASTNWGGAYGYTF.

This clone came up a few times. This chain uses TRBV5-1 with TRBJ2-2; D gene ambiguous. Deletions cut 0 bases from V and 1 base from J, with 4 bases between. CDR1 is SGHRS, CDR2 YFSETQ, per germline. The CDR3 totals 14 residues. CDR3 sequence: CASSLVVNTGELFF. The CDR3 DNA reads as TGCGCCAGCAGCTTGGTAGTGAACACCGGGGAGCTGTTTTTT.

The CDR3 region is CASSLRLGLAGSHEQFF. CDR3 in DNA: TGCGCCAGCAGCTTGCGTCTTGGACTAGCGGGGAGTCATGAGCAGTTCTTC. The rearrangement links TRBV5-1 to TRBJ2-1; 12 bases are a match to TRBD2. Germline CDR1 and CDR2: SGHRS and YFSETQ. J lost 8 bases, V lost 1 base, and 10 bases had no gene match. The CDR3 runs 17 residues.

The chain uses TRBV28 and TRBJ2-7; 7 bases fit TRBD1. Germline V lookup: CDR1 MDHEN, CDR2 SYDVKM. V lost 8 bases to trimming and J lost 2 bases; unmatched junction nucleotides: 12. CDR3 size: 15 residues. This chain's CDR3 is CASSEMDRKTYEQYF. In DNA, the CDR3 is TGTGCCAGCTCCGAGATGGACAGGAAGACCTACGAGCAGTACTTC.

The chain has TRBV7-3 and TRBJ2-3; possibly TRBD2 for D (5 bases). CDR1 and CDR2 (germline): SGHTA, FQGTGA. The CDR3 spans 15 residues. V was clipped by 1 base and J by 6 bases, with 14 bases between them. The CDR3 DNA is TGTGCCAGCAGCTTAAGCTCGGGAACACCGGATACGCAGTATTTT. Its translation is CASSLSSGTPDTQYF.

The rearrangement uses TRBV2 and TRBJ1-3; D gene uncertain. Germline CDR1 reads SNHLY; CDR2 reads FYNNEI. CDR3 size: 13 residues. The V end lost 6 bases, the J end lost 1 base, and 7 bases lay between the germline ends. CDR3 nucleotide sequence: TGTGCCAGCAGCAGAAAGTCTGGAAACACCATATATTTT. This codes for CASSRKSGNTIYF.

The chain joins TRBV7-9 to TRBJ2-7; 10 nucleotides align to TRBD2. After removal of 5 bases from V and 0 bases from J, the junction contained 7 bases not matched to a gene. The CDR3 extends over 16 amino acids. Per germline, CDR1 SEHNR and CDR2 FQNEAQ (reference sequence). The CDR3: CASSRTGLADSYEQYF. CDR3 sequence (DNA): TGTGCCAGCAGCCGTACTGGACTAGCGGACTCCTACGAGCAGTACTTC. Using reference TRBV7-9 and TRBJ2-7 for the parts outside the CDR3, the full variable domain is DTGVSQNPRHKITKRGQNVTFRCDPISEHNRLYWYRQTLGQGPEFLTYFQNEAQLEKSRLLSDRFSAERPKGSFSTLEIQRTEQGDSAMYLCASSRTGLADSYEQYFGPGTRLTVT.